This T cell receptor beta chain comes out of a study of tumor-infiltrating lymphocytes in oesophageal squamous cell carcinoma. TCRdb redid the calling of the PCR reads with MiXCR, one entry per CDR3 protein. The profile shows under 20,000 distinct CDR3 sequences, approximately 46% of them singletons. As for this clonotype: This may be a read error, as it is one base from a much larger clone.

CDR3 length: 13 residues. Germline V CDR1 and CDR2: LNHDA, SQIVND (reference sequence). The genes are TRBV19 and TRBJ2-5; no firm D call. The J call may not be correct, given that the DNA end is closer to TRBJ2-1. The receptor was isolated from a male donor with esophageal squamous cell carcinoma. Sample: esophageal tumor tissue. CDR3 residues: CASSARSSYEQFF. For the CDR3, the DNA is TGTGCCAGCTCCGCCCGGAGTTCCTACGAGCAGTTCTTC.